Each of the 21 T cell receptor beta chains below was sequenced from the same sample in a study of cytomegalovirus exposure and HLA in healthy donors. The primer mix had 60 Vbeta and 13 Jbeta primers. The table came from immunoSEQ multiplex PCR; TCRdb's copy has only in-frame clones and leaves some out. The sample lists 100,000 or so clones, 78% occurring once. What was sequenced was PBMCs. All receptors derive from a man aged 30-40 years in good health and CMV-seronegative.

The chain recombines TRBV6-6 with TRBJ1-3, with TRBD1 identical over 7 bases. CDR3 length: 15 residues. Germline loops: CDR1 MNHNY, CDR2 SVGAGI (reference sequence). After removal of 2 bases from V and 1 base from J, the junction contained 2 bases not matched to a gene. The CDR3 DNA follows: TGTGCCAGCAGTTACCCGACAGGGTCTGGAAACACCATATATTTT. Translating gives CASSYPTGSGNTIYF.

This clone was found once. The CDR3 loop is CASSSGEGHYGYTF. The DNA for the CDR3 is TGTGCCAGCAGTTCTGGGGAGGGACACTATGGCTACACCTTC. V gene TRBV6-8 combines with J gene TRBJ1-2, with D possibly matching TRBD1 (5 bases). This CDR3 has 14 residues. CDR1 and CDR2 (germline): MNHGY, SAAAGT. Trimming cost V 4 bases and J 3 bases, with 12 bases left between them.

This clone was found a few times. V is TRBV6-5 and J is TRBJ1-5, with D perhaps matching TRBD1 (5 bases). Germline V gene sequence: CDR1 MNHEY, CDR2 SVGAGI. CDR3 length: 14 amino acids. V was cut by 6 bases and J by 3 bases, with 12 bases left in between. This chain's CDR3 is CASRKTVINQPQHF. For the CDR3, the DNA is TGTGCCAGCAGGAAGACAGTGATCAATCAGCCCCAGCATTTT.

The chain combines TRBV7-8 with TRBJ2-7; D possibly corresponds to TRBD2 (7 bases). The V and J ends lost 2 bases and 2 bases respectively, with 13 bases between them. CDR3 length equals 15 residues. CDR1 and CDR2 from the germline V gene are SGHVS and FQNEAQ. The CDR3 reads CASSLKGGGTYEQYF. The CDR3 coding sequence is TGTGCCAGCAGCTTAAAAGGGGGGGGCACCTACGAGCAGTACTTC.

This sequence joins TRBV4-1 and TRBJ1-2; D not resolved. Germline CDR1 MGHRA, CDR2 YSYEKL. This CDR3 region has 12 residues. The ends were cut back, 1 base at V and 7 bases at J, with 7 bases in the middle. CDR3 sequence (DNA): TGCGCCAGCAGCCAAGCAAGCGGTGGCTACACCTTC. Protein product: CASSQASGGYTF.

V is TRBV5-1 and J is TRBJ2-7, with TRBD1 matching 10 bases. J lost 5 bases, V lost 0 bases, and 11 bases had no gene match. Germline lookup yields CDR1 SGHRS and CDR2 YFSETQ. The CDR3 length is 17 residues. The CDR3 spells CASSLAPGGTGVNEQYF. Written as DNA, the CDR3 is TGCGCCAGCAGCTTGGCCCCAGGCGGGACAGGGGTAAACGAGCAGTACTTC.

V and J are TRBV7-9 and TRBJ1-1; weak D call: TRBD1 (6 bases). CDR1 is SEHNR and CDR2 is FQNEAQ in the germline V gene (reference sequence). V lost 5 bases and J 11 bases, leaving 18 bases between the germline ends. This CDR3 is 13 amino acids long. The CDR3 sequence: CASSATSGAYAFF. The CDR3 DNA follows: TGTGCCAGCAGCGCCACATCAGGGGCGTACGCTTTCTTT. Combining the CDR3 with reference TRBV7-9 and TRBJ1-1 gives the whole variable domain DTGVSQNPRHKITKRGQNVTFRCDPISEHNRLYWYRQTLGQGPEFLTYFQNEAQLEKSRLLSDRFSAERPKGSFSTLEIQRTEQGDSAMYLCASSATSGAYAFFGQGTRLTVV.

The table lists this clone with a few counts. The V and J genes are TRBV6-1 and TRBJ1-5, with 7 bases identical to TRBD1. Losses at the gene ends were 2 bases for V and 5 bases for J; bases not matched to a gene: 6. The germline V gene has CDR1 MNHNS and CDR2 SASEGT. This CDR3 is built from 15 residues. Written as DNA, the CDR3 is TGTGCCAGCAGTGAACAAGGGGGCATCCATCAGCCCCAGCATTTT. Protein sequence: CASSEQGGIHQPQHF.

This clone was seen a handful of times. The chain couples TRBV27 to TRBJ2-1; 12 nucleotides match TRBD1. Germline trimming cut 6 bases from V and 3 bases from J; bases unmatched to any gene: 6. The CDR3 loop spans 16 amino acids. From germline, CDR1 is MNHEY and CDR2 SMNVEV (reference sequence). This CDR3 reads CASSPGTGGLYNEQFF. The CDR3 DNA reads as TGTGCCAGCAGCCCAGGGACAGGGGGCCTCTACAATGAGCAGTTCTTC.

The chain combines TRBV18 with TRBJ2-2; no clear D gene. The CDR3 extends over 15 amino acids. The germline V and J ends were trimmed by 8 bases and 1 base, with 14 bases remaining between them. Germline CDR1 and CDR2: KGHSH and LQKENI. The CDR3 nucleotides read TGTGCCAGCACGGCTGAGGAATTGAACACCGGGGAGCTGTTTTTT. Its translation: CASTAEELNTGELFF.

V and J are TRBV27 and TRBJ1-5; no clear D. This CDR3 has 12 residues. Trimming took 3 bases from V and 4 from J, leaving 4 bases between them. Looked up from germline, CDR1 is MNHEY and CDR2 is SMNVEV (reference sequence). Here the CDR3 DNA reads TGTGCCAGCAGTTTCCTAAATCAGCCCCAGCATTTT. Translation: CASSFLNQPQHF.

The chain links TRBV7-9 to TRBJ2-5; possible D gene TRBD1, 5 bases. The CDR3 has 14 amino acids. V was clipped by 1 base and J by 0 bases, with 6 bases between them. Germline CDR1 SEHNR, CDR2 FQNEAQ (reference sequence). CDR3 protein: CASSLGQHQETQYF. CDR3 DNA: TGTGCCAGCAGCTTAGGACAGCACCAAGAGACCCAGTACTTC. Using reference TRBV7-9 and TRBJ2-5 for the parts outside the CDR3, the full variable domain is DTGVSQNPRHKITKRGQNVTFRCDPISEHNRLYWYRQTLGQGPEFLTYFQNEAQLEKSRLLSDRFSAERPKGSFSTLEIQRTEQGDSAMYLCASSLGQHQETQYFGPGTRLLVL.

The chain couples TRBV5-4 to TRBJ1-5; 9 bases align to TRBD1. The germline gives CDR1 SGHNT, CDR2 YYREEE (reference sequence). After removal of 4 bases from V and 4 bases from J, the junction contained 9 bases not matched to a gene. The CDR3 consists of 16 residues. The CDR3 DNA is TGTGCCAGCAGCCCCGGTGGGACAGGGTCAAATCAGCCCCAGCATTTT. Translated, it gives CASSPGGTGSNQPQHF.

This chain links TRBV7-8 with TRBJ1-2; 7 nucleotides line up with TRBD1. Germline V gives CDR1 SGHVS, CDR2 FQNEAQ. V lost 5 bases to trimming and J lost 5 bases; unmatched junction nucleotides: 8. This CDR3 is 14 amino acids long. CDR3 in DNA: TGTGCCAGCAGCCGGAGACAGGGTAGTTATGGCTACACCTTC. Its protein product is CASSRRQGSYGYTF.

The gene calls are TRBV18 and TRBJ2-5; 8 bases match TRBD1. The CDR3 extends over 17 amino acids. CDR1 KGHSH and CDR2 LQKENI come from the germline V gene. The trim removed 4 bases at V and 0 bases at J, leaving 10 bases unmatched. The CDR3 reads CASSLSDRDGHQETQYF. The CDR3 nucleotides are TGTGCCAGCTCACTCTCGGACAGGGACGGCCACCAAGAGACCCAGTACTTC.

The rearrangement joins TRBV5-4 to TRBJ1-4; 7 positions agree with TRBD1. Germline loops: CDR1 SGHNT, CDR2 YYREEE (reference sequence). This CDR3 spans 17 amino acids. Trimming cost V 0 bases and J 7 bases; bases outside gene matches: 12. In nucleotides, the CDR3 is TGTGCCAGCAGCTTGGGACAGGGTGGTATTGTGGTTGAAAAACTGTTTTTT. This codes for CASSLGQGGIVVEKLFF.

This rearrangement joins TRBV7-2 to TRBJ1-5; 7 positions agree with TRBD1. V lost 5 bases to trimming and J lost 2 bases; unmatched junction nucleotides: 9. The CDR3 totals 16 residues. Germline V gene lookup returns CDR1 SGHTA and CDR2 FQGNSA. This chain's CDR3 is CASSMWTGGGNQPQHF. The DNA for the CDR3 is TGTGCCAGCAGCATGTGGACAGGTGGTGGCAATCAGCCCCAGCATTTT.

The gene calls are TRBV2 and TRBJ1-4, with unresolved D. Germline assignment: CDR1 SNHLY and CDR2 FYNNEI. V lost 6 bases and J lost 8, with 16 bases in between. The CDR3 is made up of 14 amino acids. CDR3 DNA: TGTGCCAGCAGGCCGGACTCGGCCGGCGAAAAACTGTTTTTT. Amino acids: CASRPDSAGEKLFF.

The chain joins TRBV18 to TRBJ1-5, with TRBD1 matching 9 bases. The CDR3 is made up of 18 amino acids. Germline CDR1 reads KGHSH; CDR2 reads LQKENI. After removal of 4 bases from V and 0 bases from J, the junction contained 10 bases not matched to a gene. In nucleotides, the CDR3 is TGTGCCAGCTCACTGACGCCCCGGGACAGGGTTAGCAATCAGCCCCAGCATTTT. This sequence encodes CASSLTPRDRVSNQPQHF.

This clone was detected a few times. The chain employs TRBV5-4 and TRBJ2-1, with D hard to call. Germline CDR1 reads SGHNT; CDR2 reads YYREEE (reference sequence). This CDR3 contains 11 residues. V lost 3 bases and J 6 bases, leaving 4 bases between the germline ends. CDR3: CASSSLNEQFF. CDR3 sequence (DNA): TGTGCCAGCAGCTCTCTCAATGAGCAGTTCTTC.

The V call is TRBV7-7, the J call TRBJ2-1; unclear D gene. Germline CDR1 SSHAT, CDR2 FNYEAQ (reference sequence). V shed 1 base and J shed 9 bases, with 10 bases lying between them. CDR3 length: 13 residues. This chain's CDR3 is CASSLVRGSEQFF. CDR3 sequence (DNA): TGTGCCAGCAGCTTAGTCCGCGGATCTGAGCAGTTCTTC.